The entry that follows covers one T cell receptor (beta chain) sequence. This record comes from a study of blood T cell repertoires in COVID-19. Across the study: Specimens from acute and convalescent COVID-19 originated in the United States, Italy and Spain. PBMCs, B-cell-depleted T cells, or T cells provided the cDNA or gDNA that made up the material.

Original analysis: The authors estimated nucleated cell counts from reference gene primer amplification. Assay used: immunoSEQ multiplex PCR; TCRdb lists only in-frame clones, some missing. V and J calls and clone size come straight from that table; D and trimming were deduced from the DNA. Here the sample spans some 200,000 clones, 84% being singletons. Germline CDR1 reads LGHNA; CDR2 reads YSLEER. Losses at the gene ends were 3 bases for V and 0 bases for J; bases not matched to a gene: 7. The CDR3 has 17 amino acids. The sequence was obtained from a woman in her thirties or forties who had recovered from COVID-19. The chain is built from TRBV4-3 and TRBJ2-7, with TRBD1 identical over 11 bases. The sequencing input was peripheral blood. The CDR3 sequence: CASSHDRDRGFSYEQYF. CDR3 DNA: TGCGCCAGCAGCCATGACCGGGACAGGGGGTTCTCCTACGAGCAGTACTTC.